This T cell receptor (beta chain) originates from a study of identical twins. Study-wide findings and caveats: Researchers reported weaker excess twin sharing in beta out-of-frame sequences. There was an excess of low generation probability in the out-of-frame alpha sequences that twins shared.

Germline lookup yields CDR1 SGHRS and CDR2 YFSETQ. CDR3 length equals 14 residues. Losses at the gene ends were 4 bases for V and 4 bases for J; bases not matched to a gene: 7. After template switching added a universal primer site, the resulting cDNA carried unique molecular identifiers. TCRdb used MiXCR to reprocess the 5' RACE reads, holding one entry per CDR3 protein. The repertoire holds a few hundred thousand distinct CDR3 sequences, with under 20% as singletons. Healthy Caucasians alone served as donors. This clonotype was counted a few times. Antigen unknown. This sequence joins TRBV5-1 and TRBJ2-5; 7 positions match TRBD1. The source material was naive T cells sorted from blood. The receptor was isolated from a man aged 50 to 59 in good health. CDR3 sequence: CASSRRTGAETQYF. In DNA form, the CDR3 reads TGCGCCAGCAGCCGAAGGACAGGCGCAGAGACCCAGTACTTC.